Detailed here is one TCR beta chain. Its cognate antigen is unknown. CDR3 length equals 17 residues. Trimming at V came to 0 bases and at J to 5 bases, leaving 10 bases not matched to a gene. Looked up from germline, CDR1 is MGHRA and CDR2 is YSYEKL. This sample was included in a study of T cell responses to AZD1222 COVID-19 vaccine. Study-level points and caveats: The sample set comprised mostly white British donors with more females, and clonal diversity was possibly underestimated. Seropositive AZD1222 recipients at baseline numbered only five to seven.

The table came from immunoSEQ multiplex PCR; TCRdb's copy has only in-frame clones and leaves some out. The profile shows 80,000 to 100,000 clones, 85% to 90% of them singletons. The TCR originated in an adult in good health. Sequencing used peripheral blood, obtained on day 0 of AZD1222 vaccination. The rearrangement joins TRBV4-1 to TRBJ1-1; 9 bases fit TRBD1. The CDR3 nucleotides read TGCGCCAGCAGCCAAGATACTTCGGGGACAGGGTTTACTGAAGCTTTCTTT. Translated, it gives CASSQDTSGTGFTEAFF.